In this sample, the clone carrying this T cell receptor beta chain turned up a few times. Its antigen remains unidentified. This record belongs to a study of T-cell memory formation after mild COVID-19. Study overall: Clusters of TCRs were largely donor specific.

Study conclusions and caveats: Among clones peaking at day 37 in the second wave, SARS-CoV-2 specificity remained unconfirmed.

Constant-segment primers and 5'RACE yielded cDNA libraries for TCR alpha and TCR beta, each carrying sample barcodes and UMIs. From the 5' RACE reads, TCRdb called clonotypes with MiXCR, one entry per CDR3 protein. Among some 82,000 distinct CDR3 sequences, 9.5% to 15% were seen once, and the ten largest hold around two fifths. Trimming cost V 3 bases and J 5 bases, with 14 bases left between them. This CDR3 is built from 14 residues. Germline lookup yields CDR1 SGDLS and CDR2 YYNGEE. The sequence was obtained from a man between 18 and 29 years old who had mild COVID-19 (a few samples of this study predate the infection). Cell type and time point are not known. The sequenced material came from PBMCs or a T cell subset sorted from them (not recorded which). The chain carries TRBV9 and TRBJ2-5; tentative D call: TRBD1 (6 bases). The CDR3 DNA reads TGTGCCAGCAGCGAGCCCGACAGGCGGGAGACCCAGTACTTC. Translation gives CASSEPDRRETQYF.